The clone carrying this T cell receptor (beta chain) has a handful of counts. This entry belongs to a study of cytomegalovirus exposure and HLA in healthy donors. 60 Vbeta and 13 Jbeta primers were used in PCR. Method: immunoSEQ multiplex PCR; TCRdb's copy keeps in-frame clones and lacks some. The sample shows about 120,000 clones, 9.5% of them seen only once. The CDR3 totals 14 residues. The germline gives CDR1 MNHNS, CDR2 SASEGT. V was clipped by 2 bases and J by 8 bases; unmatched bases: 5. Sequenced: PBMCs. The rearrangement uses TRBV6-1 and TRBJ1-4; 7 bases agree with TRBD1. The TCR comes from a man under 40 in good health and CMV-seronegative. The CDR3 sequence: CASSEPGGEEKLFF. The CDR3 DNA is TGTGCCAGCAGTGAACCAGGGGGAGAAGAAAAACTGTTTTTT.